A selection of T cell receptor beta chains follows, all from one sample in a study of blood T cell repertoires in COVID-19. The method was immunoSEQ multiplex PCR; TCRdb's version includes in-frame clones alone and lacks a portion of them. The sample includes around 81,000 clones, roughly 83% of them seen just once. Specimen: peripheral blood. Every receptor here comes from a man older than 75 with acute or convalescent COVID-19. Each CDR3 is given with its conserved first and last residue. The order of the fields is J gene, D gene, V gene, clone size, CDR3 protein, CDR3 DNA. D genes are given only for firm matches. Not all rows give a size; the values are once, few, many and, for expanded clones, a class.

TRBJ2-2	TRBD2	TRBV5-1	-	CASSILAGVGTGELFF	TGCGCCAGCAGCATTCTAGCGGGAGTCGGTACCGGGGAGCTGTTTTTT
TRBJ1-4	-	TRBV11-1	-	CASSLDRATNEKLFF	TGTGCCAGCAGCTTAGACAGAGCAACTAATGAAAAACTGTTTTTT
TRBJ2-7	TRBD1	TRBV10-3	-	CAISGLGQGPSYEQYF	TGTGCCATCAGTGGTTTAGGACAGGGGCCTTCCTACGAGCAGTACTTC
TRBJ2-5	-	TRBV3-1/TRBV3-2	once	CASSLQQGGETQYF	TGTGCCAGCAGCCTGCAACAGGGGGGGGAGACCCAGTACTTC
TRBJ1-3	TRBD1	TRBV5-1	-	CASSTGQASGNTIYF	TGCGCCAGCAGCACGGGACAGGCCAGTGGAAACACCATATATTTT
TRBJ2-2	-	TRBV29-1	-	CSVDSQINTGELFF	TGCAGCGTTGACAGTCAGATAAACACCGGGGAGCTGTTTTTT
TRBJ2-7	-	TRBV2	-	CASSEHSYEQYF	TGTGCCAGCAGTGAACACTCCTACGAGCAGTACTTC
TRBJ2-5	-	TRBV6-4	-	CASPEVGGHGETQYF	TGTGCCAGCCCTGAGGTGGGCGGGCACGGGGAGACCCAGTACTTC
TRBJ2-3	TRBD1	TRBV6-2/TRBV6-3	-	CASSYSGSGGTDTQYF	TGTGCCAGCAGTTACTCCGGGTCAGGGGGTACAGATACGCAGTATTTT
TRBJ2-1	TRBD2	TRBV6-2/TRBV6-3	-	CASTPSGGVPYNEQFF	TGTGCCAGCACCCCTAGCGGGGGAGTGCCCTACAATGAGCAGTTCTTC
TRBJ1-4	TRBD1	TRBV27	few	CASSLSRTGLTNEKLFF	TGTGCCAGCAGTTTATCCCGGACAGGGTTAACTAATGAAAAACTGTTTTTT
TRBJ1-5	TRBD1	TRBV7-2	-	CASSPAGQEYNQPQHF	TGTGCCAGCAGCCCTGCGGGACAGGAGTACAATCAGCCCCAGCATTTT
TRBJ1-2	TRBD1	TRBV27	-	CASSSRQGPYGYTF	TGTGCCAGCAGTTCAAGACAGGGGCCATATGGCTACACCTTC